The rows below give T cell receptor beta chains drawn from one sample of a study of human T cells and chemical hapten exposure. TCRdb independently ran MiXCR on the RACE reads; one entry per CDR3 protein. Altogether more than 300,000 distinct CDR3 sequences are present, approximately 5% being singletons, with the ten largest covering 2.5% to 3%. The sequences come from whole blood, collected in connection with sensitization to the hapten diphenylcyclopropenone (DPC). The source of these receptors is a woman aged 50 to 60 with alopecia areata. Some clones in this sample may be carry-over from other donors' samples. The CDR3 runs from the conserved cysteine through the conserved F or W. A D gene is named only where the DNA matches it firmly. The size entry is marked missing in some rows and otherwise reads once, few, many or a size class.

V	D	size	J	DNA	CDR3
TRBV13	-	many	TRBJ1-3	TGTGCCAGCAGCTTAGGGGGCCTACGAAACACCATATATTTT	CASSLGGLRNTIYF
TRBV20-1	TRBD1	-	TRBJ1-5	TGCAGTGCCAGGGGGGGGTTCAATCAGCCCCAGCATTTT	CSARGGFNQPQHF
TRBV15	TRBD1	few	TRBJ1-2	TGTGCCACCAGTAGAGGGACAGGGATCAATGGCTACACCTTC	CATSRGTGINGYTF
TRBV6-6	-	once	TRBJ1-1	TGTGCCAGCATTCCGTGGAGGGGTTGGAGCACTGAAGCTTTCTTT	CASIPWRGWSTEAFF
TRBV29-1	-	many	TRBJ2-7	TGCAGCGTTCAAACAGGGTACGAGCAGTACTTC	CSVQTGYEQYF
TRBV5-4	TRBD1	-	TRBJ2-2	TGTGCCAGCAGCCCGGCAGGACAGGGGGTTTACACCGGGGAGCTGTTTTTT	CASSPAGQGVYTGELFF
TRBV29-1	TRBD2	-	TRBJ2-1	TGCAGCGTTGAACCAGCGGGAGAGGGGAATGAGCAGTTCTTC	CSVEPAGEGNEQFF
TRBV28	-	few	TRBJ1-2	TGTGCCAGTTATCAGGGGTCTGGCTATGGCTACACCTTC	CASYQGSGYGYTF
TRBV2	TRBD2	many	TRBJ2-3	TGTGCCATTACGCTAGCGGGGGTCACAGATACGCAGTATTTT	CAITLAGVTDTQYF
TRBV7-8	-	few	TRBJ1-1	TGTGCCAGCAGCTTAAACAAGAACACTGAAGCTTTCTTT	CASSLNKNTEAFF
TRBV11-2	TRBD1	many	TRBJ2-7	TGTGCCAGCAGCCCTCGACAGGGGAAGGACGAGCAGTACTTC	CASSPRQGKDEQYF
TRBV13	TRBD2	many	TRBJ2-1	TGTGCCAGCAGCTTACGGCGGGGGAGCTCCTACAATGAGCAGTTCTTC	CASSLRRGSSYNEQFF
TRBV7-2	TRBD2	many	TRBJ2-3	TGTGCCAGCAGCTCCAGGGGCGGGGGGAGCACAGATACGCAGTATTTT	CASSSRGGGSTDTQYF
TRBV27	-	many	TRBJ2-7	TGTGCCAGCAGTTTATGGTCCCCCCGAGGGGACGCGGTCTACGAGCAGTACTTC	CASSLWSPRGDAVYEQYF
TRBV7-2	-	many	TRBJ2-5	TGTGCCAGCAGCCCCTCAAAGCAAGAGACCCAGTACTTC	CASSPSKQETQYF
TRBV14	TRBD2	-	TRBJ2-4	TGTGCCAGCAGCCAAGATATTAGCGGGGGCCGAAAAAACATTCAGTACTTC	CASSQDISGGRKNIQYF
TRBV6-1	TRBD2	few	TRBJ2-3	TGTGCCAGCAGTACCGGGACTAGCGGGGCAGGCACAGATACGCAGTATTTT	CASSTGTSGAGTDTQYF
TRBV7-9	-	many	TRBJ1-1	TGTGCCAGCAGCTGGACTGCTGAAGCTTTCTTT	CASSWTAEAFF
TRBV29-1	TRBD1	many	TRBJ1-5	TGCAGCGTTGCAGGGCAGGGGGGTCAGCCCCAGCATTTT	CSVAGQGGQPQHF
TRBV9	TRBD1	few	TRBJ2-2	TGTGCCAGCAGCGTCGGGACAGCACCGACCGGGGAGCTGTTTTTT	CASSVGTAPTGELFF
TRBV15	TRBD1	-	TRBJ1-1	TGTGCCACCAGCAGAACAGGGGGTATCACTGAAGCTTTCTTT	CATSRTGGITEAFF
TRBV6-5	-	many	TRBJ2-3	TGTGCCAGCAGTCGGATCCGGGCCGCAGGAGATACGCAGTATTTT	CASSRIRAAGDTQYF
TRBV2	TRBD2	few	TRBJ2-5	TGTGCCAGCAGTGAGCCGGGACTAGCGGGAGTCCCGTACTTC	CASSEPGLAGVPYF
TRBV12-3/TRBV12-4	TRBD1	-	TRBJ2-1	TGTGCCAGCAACCCCGACGGGACAGGGCAGTTCTTC	CASNPDGTGQFF
TRBV5-1	-	-	TRBJ2-5	TGCGCCAGCAGCTTAGGAGCAGGAAGCCAAGAGACCCAGTACTTC	CASSLGAGSQETQYF
TRBV6-5	TRBD1	-	TRBJ2-3	TGTGCCAGCAGCCGCGGGGACAGGGGGAGTAGGGATACGCAGTATTTT	CASSRGDRGSRDTQYF
TRBV7-2	-	-	TRBJ1-2	TGTGCCAGCAGCCCAACCGGAGGGACGGTGGGCTATGGCTACACCTTC	CASSPTGGTVGYGYTF
TRBV27	-	few	TRBJ2-5	TGTGCCAGCAGTTTATCGGTGGCAGGTCGGGAGACCCAGTACTTC	CASSLSVAGRETQYF
TRBV29-1	-	-	TRBJ1-2	TGCAGCGTTGAACCACCGAGGAGTGGAGGCTACACCTTC	CSVEPPRSGGYTF
TRBV7-8	-	-	TRBJ2-3	TGTGCCAGCAGCTTAGTTGGCCCTACAGATACGCAGTATTTT	CASSLVGPTDTQYF
TRBV4-1	TRBD2	-	TRBJ2-1	TGCGCCAGCAGCCAAGATCCGGCTAGCGGGAGCAATGAGCAGTTCTTC	CASSQDPASGSNEQFF
TRBV10-3	TRBD1	few	TRBJ1-2	TGTGCCATCAGTGAGTCGAGTGGGACAGGGATATATGGCTACACCTTC	CAISESSGTGIYGYTF
TRBV5-6	TRBD1	-	TRBJ2-7	TGTGCCAGCCTCCGGAGTCAGGGGGTCCACGAGCAGTACTTC	CASLRSQGVHEQYF
TRBV20-1	-	many	TRBJ1-5	TGCAGTGCTAGAGATCAACAGGGCCATCAGCCCCAGCATTTT	CSARDQQGHQPQHF
TRBV27	TRBD2	many	TRBJ2-7	TGTGCCAGCAGTCCCCTAGCGGGAGTTCTGGAGCAGTACTTC	CASSPLAGVLEQYF
TRBV6-5	-	many	TRBJ2-1	TGTGCCAGCAGTTACAGCTGGGATGAGCAGTTCTTC	CASSYSWDEQFF
TRBV24-1	TRBD2	many	TRBJ2-7	TGTGCCACCAGCCCCCGGTTGGCTAGCGGGTTCGACGAGCAGTACTTC	CATSPRLASGFDEQYF
TRBV2	TRBD2	-	TRBJ2-1	TGTGCCAACTCAAATGGGGGGGGTAGTGAGCAGTTCTTC	CANSNGGGSEQFF
TRBV21-1	-	many	TRBJ2-1	TGTGCCAGCAGCCAAAGGGAGAGCGGGAGCTCCTACAATGAGCAGTTCTTC	CASSQRESGSSYNEQFF
TRBV5-1	-	few	TRBJ1-1	TGCGCCAGCAGCTTGGAAGGGTCTGCTTACACTGAAGCTTTCTTT	CASSLEGSAYTEAFF
TRBV30	-	few	TRBJ2-3	TGTGCCTGGGGCCCCGGGTCCACAGATACGCAGTATTTT	CAWGPGSTDTQYF